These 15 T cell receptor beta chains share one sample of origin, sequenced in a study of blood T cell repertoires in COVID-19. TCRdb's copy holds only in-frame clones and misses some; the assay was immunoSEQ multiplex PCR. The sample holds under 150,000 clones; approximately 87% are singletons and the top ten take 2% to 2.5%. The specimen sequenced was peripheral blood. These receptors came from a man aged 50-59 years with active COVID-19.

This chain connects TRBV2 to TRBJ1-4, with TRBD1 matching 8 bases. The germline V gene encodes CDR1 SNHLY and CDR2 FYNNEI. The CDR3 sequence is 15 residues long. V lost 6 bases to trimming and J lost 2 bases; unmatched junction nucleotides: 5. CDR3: CASSLNRGTNEKLFF. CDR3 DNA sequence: TGTGCCAGCAGCCTGAACAGGGGGACTAATGAAAAACTGTTTTTT.

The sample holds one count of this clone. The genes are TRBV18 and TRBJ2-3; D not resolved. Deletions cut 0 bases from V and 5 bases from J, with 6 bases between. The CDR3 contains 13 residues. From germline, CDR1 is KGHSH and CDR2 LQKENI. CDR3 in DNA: TGTGCCAGCTCACCACCGAGTGAAGATACGCAGTATTTT. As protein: CASSPPSEDTQYF.

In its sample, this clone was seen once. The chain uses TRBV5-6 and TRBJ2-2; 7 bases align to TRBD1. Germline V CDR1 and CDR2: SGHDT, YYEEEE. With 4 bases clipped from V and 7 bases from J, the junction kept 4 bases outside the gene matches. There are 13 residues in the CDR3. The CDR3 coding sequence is TGTGCCAGCAGCCCAGACAGGGACGGGGAGCTGTTTTTT. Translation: CASSPDRDGELFF.

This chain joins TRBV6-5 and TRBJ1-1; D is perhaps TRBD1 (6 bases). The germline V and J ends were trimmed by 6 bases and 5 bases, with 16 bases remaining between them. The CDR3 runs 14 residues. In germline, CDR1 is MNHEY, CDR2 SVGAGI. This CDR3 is CASSSRGRVTEAFF. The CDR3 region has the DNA TGTGCCAGCAGCTCCAGGGGAAGGGTAACTGAAGCTTTCTTT.

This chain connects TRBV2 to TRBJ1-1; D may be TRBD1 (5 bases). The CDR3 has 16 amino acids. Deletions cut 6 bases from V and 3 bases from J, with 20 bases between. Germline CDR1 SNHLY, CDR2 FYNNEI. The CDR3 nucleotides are TGTGCCAGCAGCGACTTTAGATTCAGGGATGACACTGAAGCTTTCTTT. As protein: CASSDFRFRDDTEAFF.

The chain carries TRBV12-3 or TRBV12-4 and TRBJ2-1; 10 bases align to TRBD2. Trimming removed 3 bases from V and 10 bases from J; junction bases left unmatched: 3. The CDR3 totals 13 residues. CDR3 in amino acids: CASSFKRGGEQFF. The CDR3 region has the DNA TGTGCCAGCAGTTTTAAGCGGGGGGGCGAGCAGTTCTTC.

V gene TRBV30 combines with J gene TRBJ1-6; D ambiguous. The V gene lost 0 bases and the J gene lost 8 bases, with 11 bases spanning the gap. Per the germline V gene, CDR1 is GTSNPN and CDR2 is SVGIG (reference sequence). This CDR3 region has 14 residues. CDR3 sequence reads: CAWSVSPDYSPLHF. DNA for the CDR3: TGTGCCTGGAGTGTATCTCCGGACTATTCACCCCTCCACTTT. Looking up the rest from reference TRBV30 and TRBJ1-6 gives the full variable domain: SQTIHQWPATLVQPVGSPLSLECTVEGTSNPNLYWYRQAAGRGLQLLFYSVGIGQISSEVPQNLSASRPQDRQFILSSKKLLLSDSGFYLCAWSVSPDYSPLHFGNGTRLTVT.

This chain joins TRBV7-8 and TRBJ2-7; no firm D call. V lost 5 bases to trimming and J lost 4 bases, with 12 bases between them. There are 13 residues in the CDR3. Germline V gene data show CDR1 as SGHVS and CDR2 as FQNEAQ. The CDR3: CASSRTLGYEQYF. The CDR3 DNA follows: TGTGCCAGCAGCCGAACCCTAGGTTACGAGCAGTACTTC.

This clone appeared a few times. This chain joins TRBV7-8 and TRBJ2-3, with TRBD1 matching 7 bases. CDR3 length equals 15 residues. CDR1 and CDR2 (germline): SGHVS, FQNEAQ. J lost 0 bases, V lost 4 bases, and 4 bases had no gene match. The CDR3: CASSSRDSSTDTQYF. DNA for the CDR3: TGTGCCAGCAGCTCCAGGGACAGCAGCACAGATACGCAGTATTTT.

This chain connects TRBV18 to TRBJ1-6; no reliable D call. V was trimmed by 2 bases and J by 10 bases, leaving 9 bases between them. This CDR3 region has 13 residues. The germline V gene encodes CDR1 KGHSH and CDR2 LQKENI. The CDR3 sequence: CASSPGRVSPLHF. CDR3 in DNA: TGTGCCAGCTCACCAGGGAGGGTCTCACCCCTCCACTTT.

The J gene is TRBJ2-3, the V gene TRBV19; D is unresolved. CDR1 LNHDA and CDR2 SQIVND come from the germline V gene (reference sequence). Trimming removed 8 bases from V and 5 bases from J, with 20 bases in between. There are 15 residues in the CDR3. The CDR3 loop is CASSPPWPRLDTQYF. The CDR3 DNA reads TGTGCCAGTTCTCCCCCCTGGCCGAGGTTAGATACGCAGTATTTT.

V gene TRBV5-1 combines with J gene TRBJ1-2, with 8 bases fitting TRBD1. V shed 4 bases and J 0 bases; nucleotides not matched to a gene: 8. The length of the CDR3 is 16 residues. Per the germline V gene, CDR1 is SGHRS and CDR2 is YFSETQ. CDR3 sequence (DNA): TGCGCCAGCAGCATCATTGGGACAGGAGCTAACTATGGCTACACCTTC. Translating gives CASSIIGTGANYGYTF.

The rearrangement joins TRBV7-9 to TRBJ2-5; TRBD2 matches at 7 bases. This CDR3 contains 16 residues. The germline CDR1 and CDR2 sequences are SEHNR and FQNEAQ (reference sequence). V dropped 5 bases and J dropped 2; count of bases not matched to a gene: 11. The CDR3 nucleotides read TGTGCCAGCAGCCCTCGCCGGGGGGAAGGGCAAGAGACCCAGTACTTC. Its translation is CASSPRRGEGQETQYF.

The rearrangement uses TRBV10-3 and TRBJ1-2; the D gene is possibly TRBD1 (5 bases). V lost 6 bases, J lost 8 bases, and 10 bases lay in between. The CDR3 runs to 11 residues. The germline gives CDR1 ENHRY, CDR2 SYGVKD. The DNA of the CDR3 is TGTGCCATCAGCCGCGGGGGGGGCTACACCTTC. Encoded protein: CAISRGGGYTF.

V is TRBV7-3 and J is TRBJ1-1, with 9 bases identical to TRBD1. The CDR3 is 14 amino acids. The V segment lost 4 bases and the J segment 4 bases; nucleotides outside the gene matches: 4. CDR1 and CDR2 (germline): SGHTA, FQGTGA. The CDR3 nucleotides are TGTGCCAGCAGCTCTCGGGACAGGGTCACTGAAGCTTTCTTT. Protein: CASSSRDRVTEAFF.